This T cell receptor beta chain stems from a study of beta chain features in type 1 diabetes. Broader study findings: In type 1 diabetes patients, VDJ junctions had fewer insertions; deletions at these junctions were more frequent. Patients' naive, central memory and Treg TCRB repertoires seemed closer to one another than those of healthy donors.

Note on this clone: Its target is not known.

Expressed TCRB transcripts got sequenced, as all isolated RNA was reverse transcribed. Libraries were prepared by immunoSEQ multiplex PCR; TCRdb keeps only in-frame clonotypes and omits some of them. Here the sample spans about 360,000 clones, around 13% being singletons. One heparinised draw, averaging around 120 mL, was taken per donor. Researchers reported sorting CD4+ naive, central memory, regulatory and stem cell-like memory cells via CD45RO/CCR7/CD25/CD127/CD95/CD27. Germline values: CDR1 MDHEN, CDR2 SYDVKM. The CDR3 covers 14 residues. J lost 4 bases, V lost 5 bases, and 6 bases had no gene match.

The sequence was obtained from a man younger than 35 in good health. The sequencing input was naive CD4+ T cells from blood. The chain joins TRBV28 to TRBJ2-7; TRBD1 agrees at 9 bases. The CDR3 region has the DNA TGTGCCAGCAGTAATCCGGGACAGGGTTACGAGCAGTACTTC. Its translation: CASSNPGQGYEQYF. The full variable domain, with the rest looked up from reference TRBV28 and TRBJ2-7, is DVKVTQSSRYLVKRTGEKVFLECVQDMDHENMFWYRQDPGLGLRLIYFSYDVKMKEKGDIPEGYSVSREKKERFSLILESASTNQTSMYLCASSNPGQGYEQYFGPGTRLTVT.